The 29 T cell receptor beta chains given below trace back to one sample, sequenced in a study of T cells in Graves' hyperthyroidism and ophthalmopathy (dated by TCRdb to between 2018 and 2021). The library was built by means of multiplex PCR. Sequencing used an Illumina HiSeq 2000. The TCR beta CDR3 regions were amplified from RNA transcripts. The TCR CDR3 was subjected to a first round of RT-PCR using the HTBI primer set and the Qiagen OneStep RT-PCR kit. TCRdb itself trimmed the public reads at Q25 with fastp, ran MiXCR and retained productive beta chains. Every entry covers one CDR3 protein and lists the most common genes and DNA from its rows. For this sample the table gives about 520,000 distinct CDR3 sequences, of which around a quarter were detected only once. About 11% of the sample rests with the top ten. Sequenced: blood. These receptors all come from a young woman with Graves' ophthalmopathy.

This clonotype was observed a handful of times. This chain joins TRBV20-1 and TRBJ2-7, with 10 positions matching TRBD1. Germline V gives CDR1 DFQATT, CDR2 SNEGSKA (reference sequence). The J segment lost 0 bases and the V segment lost 6 bases, leaving 8 bases of the junction unmatched. The CDR3 consists of 15 residues. The CDR3 coding sequence is TGCAGTGCCCCGCCCGGGACAGGGGACTCCTACGAGCAGTACTTC. Amino acid sequence: CSAPPGTGDSYEQYF.

To note about this clonotype: This clone may be a read error of a much larger clone one base away. The V call is TRBV5-1, the J call TRBJ1-3, with a weak D call TRBD1 (6 bases). This CDR3 spans 15 amino acids. Germline CDR1 reads SGHRS; CDR2 reads YFSETQ. In DNA form, the CDR3 reads TGCGTCAGCAGCTTGGAGGGGGGAAATGGAAACACCATATATTTT. This gives the protein CVSSLEGGNGNTIYF.

The sample holds many counts of this clonotype. CDR3: CSAGGTEKQETQYF. The CDR3 bases are TGCAGTGCTGGGGGGACAGAGAAACAAGAGACCCAGTACTTC. The chain uses TRBV20-1 and TRBJ2-5; weak D call: TRBD1 (7 bases). The CDR3 length is 14 residues. V lost 5 bases to trimming and J lost 2 bases, with 15 bases between them. Germline-derived CDR1 and CDR2 are DFQATT and SNEGSKA (reference sequence).

In its sample, this clonotype was seen many times. The rearrangement links TRBV27 to TRBJ1-1; tentative D call: TRBD1 (6 bases). V was shortened by 0 bases and J by 0 bases, with 8 bases between the two germline ends. This CDR3 comprises 15 residues. Germline CDR1 is MNHEY and CDR2 is SMNVEV (reference sequence). The CDR3, as DNA: TGTGCCAGCAGTTTATCCGGGGGCCTGAACACTGAAGCTTTCTTT. Translation: CASSLSGGLNTEAFF.

This clonotype occurred many times. V gene TRBV27 combines with J gene TRBJ2-5, with D perhaps TRBD2 (5 bases). Germline loops: CDR1 MNHEY, CDR2 SMNVEV (reference sequence). This CDR3 is built from 15 residues. Trimming shortened V by 1 base and J by 5 bases, and 14 bases separated the two germline ends. The CDR3 here is CASSLYPSPVETQYF. The CDR3 bases are TGTGCCAGCAGTTTATATCCTAGCCCCGTTGAGACCCAGTACTTC.

In this sample, this clonotype turned up a few times. This rearrangement joins TRBV6-2 or TRBV6-3 to TRBJ2-2; 9 bases are a match to TRBD1. V shed 5 bases, J shed 8 bases, and the junction held 9 bases outside the gene matches. The CDR3 spans 15 residues. Germline CDR1 and CDR2: MNHEY and SVGEGT. The CDR3: CASSRPGTGSGELFF. CDR3 coding DNA: TGTGCCAGCAGTCGTCCCGGGACAGGGTCTGGGGAGCTGTTTTTT.

This clonotype was picked up many times. This chain connects TRBV19 to TRBJ1-2; D not resolved. Germline values: CDR1 LNHDA, CDR2 SQIVND (reference sequence). V gave up 10 bases and J gave up 3 bases, with 21 bases separating them. The CDR3 totals 15 residues. This CDR3 is CAIVIPPAVDYGYTF. CDR3 bases: TGTGCCATTGTTATTCCCCCCGCAGTTGACTATGGCTACACCTTC.

This clonotype has at least ten counts. The rearrangement uses TRBV6-5 and TRBJ1-1; D unresolved. Trimming removed 0 bases from V and 1 base from J, with 6 bases in between. Germline V gene sequence: CDR1 MNHEY, CDR2 SVGAGI. This CDR3 has 14 residues. The CDR3 protein is CASSYSGSNTEAFF. The CDR3 nucleotides read TGTGCCAGCAGTTACTCGGGGTCGAACACTGAAGCTTTCTTT.

The chain carries TRBV2 and TRBJ2-7; D may match TRBD1 or TRBD2 (5 bases each). The V end was cut by 11 bases, the J end by 4 bases, with 12 bases between. The length of the CDR3 is 11 residues. Germline CDR1 SNHLY, CDR2 FYNNEI. CDR3 amino acids: CAWGLVYEQYF. In DNA, the CDR3 is TGTGCCTGGGGGTTAGTTTACGAGCAGTACTTC.

The genes are TRBV18 and TRBJ1-2, with D maybe TRBD1 (5 bases). Trimming stripped 2 bases from V and 0 bases from J, with 10 bases between. Germline CDR1 is KGHSH and CDR2 is LQKENI. The CDR3 is 15 amino acids. The CDR3 is CASSPGAAANYGYTF. CDR3 in DNA: TGTGCCAGCTCACCAGGGGCAGCCGCTAACTATGGCTACACCTTC.

Ten or more counts support this clonotype. The chain joins TRBV25-1 to TRBJ1-2, with unresolved D. The length of the CDR3 is 10 residues. The V end was cut by 6 bases, the J end by 13 bases, with 12 bases between. CDR1 and CDR2 (germline): MGHDK, SYGVNS. The CDR3 sequence: CASRADVFTF. DNA of the CDR3: TGTGCCAGCAGAGCGGACGTTTTCACCTTC.

This clonotype was picked up many times. This rearrangement joins TRBV7-9 to TRBJ1-1, with 8 bases matching TRBD1. This CDR3 is 16 amino acids long. In germline, CDR1 is SEHNR, CDR2 FQNEAQ (reference sequence). J gave up 2 bases and V 5 bases, and 10 bases lay outside the gene matches. CDR3: CASSPDRVVSNTEAFF. CDR3 nucleotides: TGTGCCAGCAGCCCGGACAGGGTGGTCAGTAACACTGAAGCTTTCTTT.

The chain uses TRBV2 and TRBJ1-5; a weak D match, TRBD1 (6 bases). The V gene lost 8 bases and the J gene lost 4 bases, with 9 bases spanning the gap. Germline V gene data show CDR1 as SNHLY and CDR2 as FYNNEI. The CDR3 has 12 amino acids. The CDR3 DNA sequence: TGTGCCAGCCGGGGGGCGAATCAGCCCCAGCATTTT. Translation: CASRGANQPQHF. Together with reference TRBV2 and TRBJ1-5, the CDR3 gives the full variable domain: EPEVTQTPSHQVTQMGQEVILRCVPISNHLYFYWYRQILGQKVEFLVSFYNNEISEKSEIFDDQFSVERPDGSNFTLKIRSTKLEDSAMYFCASRGANQPQHFGDGTRLSIL.

This rearrangement joins TRBV30 to TRBJ1-6; 7 bases line up with TRBD1. Germline trimming cut 4 bases from V and 7 bases from J; bases unmatched to any gene: 7. The CDR3 extends over 14 amino acids. Germline CDR1 GTSNPN, CDR2 SVGIG (reference sequence). DNA for the CDR3: TGTGCCTGGACGAGGACAGGCGGAAATTCACCCCTCCACTTT. The encoded protein is CAWTRTGGNSPLHF.

Comments on this clonotype: Being one base from a much bigger clone, this may be a read error. This rearrangement joins TRBV4-1 to TRBJ1-5, with no clear D. The CDR3 has 14 amino acids. Per the germline V gene, CDR1 is MGHRA and CDR2 is YSYEKL. Trimming removed 11 bases from V and 0 bases from J, with 14 bases in between. CDR3 sequence (DNA): TGCGCCGGCGAGGACGGATTTAGCAATCAGCCCCAGCATTTT. Its protein product is CAGEDGFSNQPQHF.

This clonotype was found a few times. This sequence may be a read error, since a much larger clone differs from it by one base. V usage is TRBV10-3 and J usage is TRBJ2-4, with D maybe TRBD2 (5 bases). Germline V lookup: CDR1 ENHRY, CDR2 SYGVKD. The CDR3 is made up of 15 amino acids. CDR3 sequence: CAISESILAKNIKYF. CDR3 nucleotides: TGTGCCATCAGTGAGTCGATCCTAGCCAAAAACATTAAGTACTTC.

This clonotype was detected ten times or more. The rearrangement joins TRBV20-1 to TRBJ1-1, with D uncertain. CDR3 size: 14 residues. The germline V gene encodes CDR1 DFQATT and CDR2 SNEGSKA (reference sequence). V was cut by 3 bases and J by 0 bases, with 11 bases left in between. The CDR3 spells CSASAWTVNTEAFF. CDR3 in DNA: TGCAGTGCTAGTGCGTGGACTGTGAACACTGAAGCTTTCTTT.

There are many counts of this clonotype. The genes are TRBV4-3 and TRBJ1-3; tentative D call: TRBD1 (5 bases). The germline V gene encodes CDR1 LGHNA and CDR2 YSLEER. V was clipped by 2 bases and J by 2 bases, with 13 bases between them. The length of the CDR3 is 16 residues. As DNA, the CDR3 is TGCGCCAGCAGCCAAAGGCCGACAGCTGCTGGAAACACCATATATTTT. Protein sequence: CASSQRPTAAGNTIYF.

This clonotype was picked up many times. V and J are TRBV7-9 and TRBJ2-4, with 7 positions matching TRBD2. Germline V gene sequence: CDR1 SEHNR, CDR2 FQNEAQ (reference sequence). Trimming cost V 4 bases and J 7 bases; bases outside gene matches: 7. This CDR3 has 14 amino acids. CDR3 bases: TGTGCCAGCAGCTCCCTAGTGGGGGGGAACATTCAGTACTTC. It translates to CASSSLVGGNIQYF.

This clonotype was observed many times. The chain joins TRBV7-9 to TRBJ2-7; no clear D. The CDR3 extends over 12 amino acids. Per the germline V gene, CDR1 is SEHNR and CDR2 is FQNEAQ (reference sequence). V lost 3 bases and J 3 bases, leaving 6 bases between the germline ends. The CDR3 sequence is CASSFQDYEQYF. DNA for the CDR3: TGTGCCAGCAGCTTCCAGGACTACGAGCAGTACTTC.

This clonotype was picked up many times. The chain carries TRBV20-1 and TRBJ1-2, with a weak D call TRBD1 (5 bases). The germline V gene has CDR1 DFQATT and CDR2 SNEGSKA (reference sequence). V was trimmed by 8 bases and J by 5 bases, leaving 15 bases between them. There are 12 residues in the CDR3. The CDR3 bases are TGCAGTCAAAGCGAGGGGAATTATGGCTACACCTTC. Protein product: CSQSEGNYGYTF.

In this sample, this clonotype turned up once. The chain recombines TRBV18 with TRBJ2-7; 7 nucleotides line up with TRBD1. The V gene end was trimmed by 6 bases and the J gene end by 1 base; junction bases not matched to a gene: 21. The CDR3 is 19 amino acids. Germline lookup yields CDR1 KGHSH and CDR2 LQKENI. The CDR3 nucleotides read TGTGCCAGCTCCCCAAACGTCCCGGGACAGTTTCAGGGGTCCTACGAGCAGTACTTC. Protein product: CASSPNVPGQFQGSYEQYF.

There are many counts of this clonotype. The rearrangement uses TRBV4-1 and TRBJ2-5, with 7 nucleotides matching TRBD1. The CDR3 has 14 amino acids. With 5 bases clipped from V and 1 base from J, the junction kept 4 bases outside the gene matches. The germline V gene encodes CDR1 MGHRA and CDR2 YSYEKL. CDR3 nucleotides: TGCGCCAGCAGCAGGGGACAGATCCAAGAGACCCAGTACTTC. Protein sequence: CASSRGQIQETQYF.

Details on this clonotype: Likely a read error: the CDR3 ends without its conserved phenylalanine or tryptophan. The chain employs TRBV9 and TRBJ1-2; TRBD1 might be the D (6 bases). V was shortened by 3 bases and J by 0 bases, with 9 bases between the two germline ends. Germline CDR1 reads SGDLS; CDR2 reads YYNGEE. The CDR3 consists of 14 residues. DNA for the CDR3: TGTGCCAGCAGCGGCAGGGGATCTAACTATGGCTACACCTAC. This gives the protein CASSGRGSNYGYTY.

The V and J genes are TRBV20-1 and TRBJ2-5; possible D gene TRBD2, 5 bases. This CDR3 has 14 residues. Deletions cut 6 bases from V and 2 bases from J, with 16 bases between. Germline loops: CDR1 DFQATT, CDR2 SNEGSKA (reference sequence). The CDR3 nucleotides are TGCAGTGCCAAGGTTTCAGGAGGACAAGAGACCCAGTACTTC. Its protein product is CSAKVSGGQETQYF.

This clonotype has a count of ten or more. The CDR3 loop reads CASIVGGGTEAFF. The CDR3 coding sequence is TGTGCCAGCATAGTAGGAGGTGGAACTGAAGCTTTCTTT. J is TRBJ1-1 and V is TRBV6-5; D unresolved. The V gene's germline CDR1 is MNHEY and CDR2 SVGAGI. Trimming cost V 7 bases and J 5 bases, with 14 bases left between them. The CDR3 is 13 amino acids.

This clonotype has at least ten counts. The chain uses TRBV20-1 and TRBJ1-1, with 7 bases that match TRBD1. The CDR3 length is 13 residues. Germline-derived CDR1 and CDR2 are DFQATT and SNEGSKA (reference sequence). J lost 0 bases, V lost 8 bases, and 6 bases had no gene match. CDR3 DNA: TGCAGTAATGGGGGACAGTTGAACACTGAAGCTTTCTTT. Translated, it gives CSNGGQLNTEAFF.

This clonotype was detected many times. The V gene is TRBV6-1, the J gene TRBJ1-5; D not resolved. The length of the CDR3 is 15 residues. Germline V lookup: CDR1 MNHNS, CDR2 SASEGT. Trimming removed 5 bases from V and 0 bases from J, with 11 bases in between. Here the CDR3 DNA reads TGTGCCAGCAGTCGGACGGAATATAGCAATCAGCCCCAGCATTTT. Amino acid sequence: CASSRTEYSNQPQHF.

This clonotype showed up just a few times. The chain joins TRBV29-1 to TRBJ1-2; 11 positions agree with TRBD1. V gave up 1 base and J gave up 3 bases; unmatched junction bases: 13. CDR1 and CDR2 (germline): SQVTM, ANQGSEA. The CDR3 contains 18 residues. CDR3 DNA sequence: TGCAGCGTTGAAGCAAAACTACAACCGGGACAGGGGGACTATGGCTACACCTTC. Its protein is CSVEAKLQPGQGDYGYTF.